This T cell receptor beta chain is drawn from a study of identical twins. General study results and limits: Cord blood beta clonotypes present at high abundance carried fewer insertions; no such pattern appeared in memory repertoires.

Every one of the donors was a healthy Caucasian. Germline V gene lookup returns CDR1 KGHDR and CDR2 SFDVKD. The ends were cut back, 2 bases at V and 7 bases at J, with 17 bases in the middle. The CDR3 runs to 16 residues. A remark on this clonotype: Antigen specificity is unknown.

A single record per CDR3 protein comes from TCRdb applying MiXCR to the 5' RACE reads. Here the sample spans roughly 1.6 million distinct CDR3 sequences, roughly 35% being singletons. The sequence was obtained from a newborn girl in good health. The chain recombines TRBV24-1 with TRBJ2-1; tentative D call: TRBD2 (5 bases). Sequences were obtained from cord blood. The CDR3 spells CATSDSRATTRNEQFF. The CDR3 region has the DNA TGTGCCACCAGTGATTCGAGGGCTACTACTCGGAATGAGCAGTTCTTC.